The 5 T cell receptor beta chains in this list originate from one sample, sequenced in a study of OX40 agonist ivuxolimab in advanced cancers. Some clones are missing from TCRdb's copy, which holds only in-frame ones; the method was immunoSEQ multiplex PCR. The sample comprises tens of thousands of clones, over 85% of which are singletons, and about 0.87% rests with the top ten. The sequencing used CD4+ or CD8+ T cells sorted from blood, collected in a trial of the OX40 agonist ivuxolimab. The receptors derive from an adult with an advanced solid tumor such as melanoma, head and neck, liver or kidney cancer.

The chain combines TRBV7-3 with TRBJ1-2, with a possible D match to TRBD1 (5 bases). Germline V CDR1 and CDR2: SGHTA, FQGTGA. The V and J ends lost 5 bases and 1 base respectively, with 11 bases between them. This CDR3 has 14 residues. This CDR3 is CASSPSGDNYGYTF. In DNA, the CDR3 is TGTGCCAGCAGCCCTTCGGGGGATAACTATGGCTACACCTTC.

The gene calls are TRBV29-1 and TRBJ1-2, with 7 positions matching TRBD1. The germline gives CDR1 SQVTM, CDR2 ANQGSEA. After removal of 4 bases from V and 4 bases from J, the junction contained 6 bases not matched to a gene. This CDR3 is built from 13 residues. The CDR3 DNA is TGCAGCGTTGTGGCAGGGGGGAGCTATGGCTACACCTTC. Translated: CSVVAGGSYGYTF.

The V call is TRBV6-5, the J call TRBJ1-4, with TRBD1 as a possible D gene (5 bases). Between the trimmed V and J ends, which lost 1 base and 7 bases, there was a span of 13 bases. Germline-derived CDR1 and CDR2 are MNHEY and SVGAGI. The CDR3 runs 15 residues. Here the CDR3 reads CASSYFGGLGEKLFF. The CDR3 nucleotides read TGTGCCAGCAGTTACTTCGGGGGTTTGGGTGAAAAACTGTTTTTT.

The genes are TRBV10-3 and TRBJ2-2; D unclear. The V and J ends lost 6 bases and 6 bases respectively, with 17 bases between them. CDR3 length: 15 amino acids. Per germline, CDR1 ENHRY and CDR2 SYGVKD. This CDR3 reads CAIRSPPGSPGELFF. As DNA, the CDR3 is TGTGCCATCAGAAGTCCTCCTGGCTCTCCCGGGGAGCTGTTTTTT.

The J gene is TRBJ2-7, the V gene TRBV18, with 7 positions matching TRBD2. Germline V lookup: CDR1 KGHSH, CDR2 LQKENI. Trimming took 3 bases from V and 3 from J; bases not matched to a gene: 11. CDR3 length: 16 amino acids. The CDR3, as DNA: TGTGCCAGCTCACCCTCGGGAGGAGGTGGATTCTACGAGCAGTACTTC. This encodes CASSPSGGGGFYEQYF.